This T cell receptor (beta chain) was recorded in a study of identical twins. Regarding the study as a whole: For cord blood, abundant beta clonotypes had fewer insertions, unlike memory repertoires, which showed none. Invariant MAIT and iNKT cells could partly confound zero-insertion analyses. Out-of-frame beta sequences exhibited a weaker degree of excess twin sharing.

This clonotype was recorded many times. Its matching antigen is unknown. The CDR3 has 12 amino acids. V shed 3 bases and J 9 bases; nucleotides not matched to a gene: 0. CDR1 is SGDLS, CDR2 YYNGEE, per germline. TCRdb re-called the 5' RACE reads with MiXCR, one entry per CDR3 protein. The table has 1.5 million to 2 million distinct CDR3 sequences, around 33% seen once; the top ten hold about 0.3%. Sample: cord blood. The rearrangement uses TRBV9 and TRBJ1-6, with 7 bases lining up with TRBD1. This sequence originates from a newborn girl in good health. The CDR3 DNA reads TGTGCCAGCAGCGCAGGGGGTTCACCCCTCCACTTT. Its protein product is CASSAGGSPLHF. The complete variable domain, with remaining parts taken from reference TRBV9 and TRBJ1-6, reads DSGVTQTPKHLITATGQRVTLRCSPRSGDLSVYWYQQSLDQGLQFLIQYYNGEERAKGNILERFSAQQFPDLHSELNLSSLELGDSALYFCASSAGGSPLHFGNGTRLTVT.